This TCR beta chain was documented in a study of OX40 agonist ivuxolimab in advanced cancers. Only in-frame clones appear in the TCRdb table, and some are missing; sequencing was by immunoSEQ multiplex PCR. Here the sample spans more than 60,000 clones, 65% to 85% being singletons. The germline V gene has CDR1 SGHAT and CDR2 FQNNGV. Between the trimmed V and J ends, which lost 3 bases and 1 base, there was a span of 4 bases. The CDR3 is 14 residues long. This TCR was sampled from an adult with an advanced solid tumor such as melanoma, head and neck, liver or kidney cancer. This chain joins TRBV11-2 and TRBJ1-6, with D uncertain. Here the sequenced sample was CD4+ or CD8+ T cells sorted from blood, taken in a trial of the OX40 agonist ivuxolimab. The CDR3, as DNA: TGTGCCAGCAGCTTCGTATCCTATAATTCACCCCTCCACTTT. It translates to CASSFVSYNSPLHF. Full variable domain (remainder filled in from reference TRBV11-2 and TRBJ1-6): EAGVAQSPRYKIIEKRQSVAFWCNPISGHATLYWYQQILGQGPKLLIQFQNNGVVDDSQLPKDRFSAERLKGVDSTLKIQPAKLEDSAVYLCASSFVSYNSPLHFGNGTRLTVT.